Listed below are T cell receptor beta chains from one sample, sequenced in a study of Graves' ophthalmopathy and Graves' hyperthyroidism. TCRdb itself ran the multiplex PCR reads through MiXCR, one entry per CDR3 protein. The table shows around 1.1 million distinct CDR3 sequences, with roughly two fifths occurring only once. Sample: peripheral blood or thyroid tissue (not recorded which). These receptors originate from an adult man with Graves' hyperthyroidism. The CDR3 runs from the conserved cysteine through the conserved F or W. Each record gives: CDR3 DNA, CDR3 protein, J gene, V gene, D gene, clone size. A D gene is named only where the DNA matches it firmly. Rows may omit the clone size; those that give it use once, few, many or a size class.

cdr3_nt: TGTGCCAGCAGCCCCCGGGACGGCTCCCGGACCCAGTACTTC; cdr3_aa: CASSPRDGSRTQYF; j_call: TRBJ2-5; v_call: TRBV7-9; d_call: NA; clone_size: few
cdr3_nt: TGTGCCAGCGCCCGGGGGAGACTGAACACTGAAGCTTTCTTT; cdr3_aa: CASARGRLNTEAFF; j_call: TRBJ1-1; v_call: TRBV18; d_call: NA; clone_size: few
cdr3_nt: TGTGCCAGTCGCCGGGGGGGGGACCTGACCACCGGGGAGCTGTTTTTT; cdr3_aa: CASRRGGDLTTGELFF; j_call: TRBJ2-2; v_call: TRBV7-9; d_call: TRBD2; clone_size: few
cdr3_nt: TGTGCCAGCAGCGCTGAGCAGATCACTGAAGCTTTCTTT; cdr3_aa: CASSAEQITEAFF; j_call: TRBJ1-1; v_call: TRBV5-5; d_call: NA; clone_size: many
cdr3_nt: TGTGCCAGCAGATCCAGACAGGGGAGTGAAAAACTGTTTTTT; cdr3_aa: CASRSRQGSEKLFF; j_call: TRBJ1-4; v_call: TRBV2; d_call: TRBD1; clone_size: few
cdr3_nt: TGCGCCAGCAGCCAAGGAGCGGGGGACTACTACGAGCAGTACTTC; cdr3_aa: CASSQGAGDYYEQYF; j_call: TRBJ2-7; v_call: TRBV4-3; d_call: TRBD2; clone_size: NA
cdr3_nt: TGCGCCAGCAGCCACGCCGGTGGAGGGACCCTTTACTATGGCTACACCTTC; cdr3_aa: CASSHAGGGTLYYGYTF; j_call: TRBJ1-2; v_call: TRBV4-1; d_call: NA; clone_size: NA
cdr3_nt: TGTGCCAGCAGCTTGTTAGAGGAAGAGACCCAGTACTTC; cdr3_aa: CASSLLEEETQYF; j_call: TRBJ2-5; v_call: TRBV5-6; d_call: NA; clone_size: many
cdr3_nt: TGTGCCAGCAAACTAACGACAGGGATGTACGAGCAGTACTTC; cdr3_aa: CASKLTTGMYEQYF; j_call: TRBJ2-7; v_call: TRBV6-2/TRBV6-3; d_call: TRBD1; clone_size: few
cdr3_nt: TGCAGCGTTGGCGTTCTCCACAGCTCCTACGAGCAGTACTTC; cdr3_aa: CSVGVLHSSYEQYF; j_call: TRBJ2-7; v_call: TRBV29-1; d_call: NA; clone_size: many
cdr3_nt: TGTGCCAGCAGCCCCGGGACAGGGTTGCACGAGCAGTACTTC; cdr3_aa: CASSPGTGLHEQYF; j_call: TRBJ2-7; v_call: TRBV5-5; d_call: TRBD1; clone_size: few
cdr3_nt: TGCGCCAGCAGCTCCGGAATACCGGGCGCCAGCTCCTACGAGCAGTACTTC; cdr3_aa: CASSSGIPGASSYEQYF; j_call: TRBJ2-7; v_call: TRBV5-1; d_call: NA; clone_size: NA
cdr3_nt: TGTGCCAGCACCTCGACGGGATCCCAAGAGACCCAGTACTTC; cdr3_aa: CASTSTGSQETQYF; j_call: TRBJ2-5; v_call: TRBV2; d_call: NA; clone_size: NA
cdr3_nt: TGCGCCAGCAGCCAAGACAACAGCCAAGAGACCCAGTACTTC; cdr3_aa: CASSQDNSQETQYF; j_call: TRBJ2-5; v_call: TRBV7-9; d_call: NA; clone_size: NA
cdr3_nt: TGTGCCAGCAGTTCCTTAGGTGCGGCTGGAAACACCATATATTTT; cdr3_aa: CASSSLGAAGNTIYF; j_call: TRBJ1-3; v_call: TRBV6-5; d_call: NA; clone_size: few
cdr3_nt: TGCAGCGTTGAACCGGGACAGGGAGAAGCTTTCTTT; cdr3_aa: CSVEPGQGEAFF; j_call: TRBJ1-1; v_call: TRBV29-1; d_call: TRBD1; clone_size: NA
cdr3_nt: TGTGCCAGCAAGGAGAACCGGCACTATGGCTACACCTTC; cdr3_aa: CASKENRHYGYTF; j_call: TRBJ1-2; v_call: TRBV2; d_call: NA; clone_size: NA
cdr3_nt: TGTGCCAGCAGCTCCCGACAGGGGGAGACCCAGTACTTC; cdr3_aa: CASSSRQGETQYF; j_call: TRBJ2-5; v_call: TRBV7-8; d_call: TRBD1; clone_size: many
cdr3_nt: TGCGCCAGCAGCTTGGTTGGCGGGGGGCCCCCCGGGGAGCTGTTTTTT; cdr3_aa: CASSLVGGGPPGELFF; j_call: TRBJ2-2; v_call: TRBV5-1; d_call: TRBD2; clone_size: NA
cdr3_nt: TGCAGTGCTACCGACAGGGCAGAACATCAGCCCCAGCATTTT; cdr3_aa: CSATDRAEHQPQHF; j_call: TRBJ1-5; v_call: TRBV20-1; d_call: TRBD1; clone_size: NA
cdr3_nt: TGCGCCAGCAGCTTGGTCAGGAATGAAAAACTGTTTTTT; cdr3_aa: CASSLVRNEKLFF; j_call: TRBJ1-4; v_call: TRBV5-1; d_call: NA; clone_size: many
cdr3_nt: TGTGCCAGCAGTGAACGGACAGGGGGCTATGGCTACACCTTC; cdr3_aa: CASSERTGGYGYTF; j_call: TRBJ1-2; v_call: TRBV6-1; d_call: TRBD1; clone_size: few
cdr3_nt: TGTGCCAGTAGTATATCCACTAGCGGGGACTCCTACGAGCAGTACTTC; cdr3_aa: CASSISTSGDSYEQYF; j_call: TRBJ2-7; v_call: TRBV19; d_call: TRBD2; clone_size: few
cdr3_nt: TGTGCCAGCACCGGGGTTCAGCCCCAGCATTTT; cdr3_aa: CASTGVQPQHF; j_call: TRBJ1-5; v_call: TRBV27; d_call: NA; clone_size: NA
cdr3_nt: TGTGCCAGTAGTAAGGTTGGCGGGGGGGCCTACGAGCAGTACTTC; cdr3_aa: CASSKVGGGAYEQYF; j_call: TRBJ2-7; v_call: TRBV19; d_call: TRBD2; clone_size: few
cdr3_nt: TGTGCCAGCAGTTCTCCGGGACAGGGGATGAACACTGAAGCTTTCTTT; cdr3_aa: CASSSPGQGMNTEAFF; j_call: TRBJ1-1; v_call: TRBV10-2; d_call: TRBD1; clone_size: few
cdr3_nt: TGTGCCAGCAGCGGAGACAAGAGCTCCTATAATTCACCCCTCCACTTT; cdr3_aa: CASSGDKSSYNSPLHF; j_call: TRBJ1-6; v_call: TRBV9; d_call: NA; clone_size: many
cdr3_nt: TGCGCCAGCAGCGGGCAGGCGCGCGGGAACACCGGGGAGCTGTTTTTT; cdr3_aa: CASSGQARGNTGELFF; j_call: TRBJ2-2; v_call: TRBV5-1; d_call: NA; clone_size: NA
cdr3_nt: TGCAGTACTGGACAGCCTTCCTATGGCTACACCTTC; cdr3_aa: CSTGQPSYGYTF; j_call: TRBJ1-2; v_call: TRBV20-1; d_call: NA; clone_size: many
cdr3_nt: TGTGCCAGCAGCCCATGGACAAGCGAGAGCGGGAGGAGCTACGAGCAGTACTTC; cdr3_aa: CASSPWTSESGRSYEQYF; j_call: TRBJ2-7; v_call: TRBV7-3; d_call: TRBD2; clone_size: NA
cdr3_nt: TGTGCCAGCAGCCCAAAACAGGGGTTCAATCAGCCCCAGCATTTT; cdr3_aa: CASSPKQGFNQPQHF; j_call: TRBJ1-5; v_call: TRBV4-2; d_call: TRBD1; clone_size: few
cdr3_nt: TGCGCCAGCAGCCCGGCCGGGACAGGGTACTCAGACTACGAGCAGTACTTC; cdr3_aa: CASSPAGTGYSDYEQYF; j_call: TRBJ2-7; v_call: TRBV5-1; d_call: TRBD1; clone_size: few
cdr3_nt: TGTGCCAGCAGCTCCCGGGGCAGGGTAGGCAATCAGCCCCAGCATTTT; cdr3_aa: CASSSRGRVGNQPQHF; j_call: TRBJ1-5; v_call: TRBV7-3; d_call: NA; clone_size: NA
cdr3_nt: TGCAGCGTTCAACCAGGGGGAACTGAAGCTTTCTTT; cdr3_aa: CSVQPGGTEAFF; j_call: TRBJ1-1; v_call: TRBV29-1; d_call: TRBD1; clone_size: many
cdr3_nt: TGTGCCAGCAGCTTAGACTTGTGGGAGGGTGGCACCGGGGAGCTGTTTTTT; cdr3_aa: CASSLDLWEGGTGELFF; j_call: TRBJ2-2; v_call: TRBV7-2; d_call: TRBD2; clone_size: few
cdr3_nt: TGCGCCAGCAGCTTGACAGTTAATAATGAAAAACTGTTTTTT; cdr3_aa: CASSLTVNNEKLFF; j_call: TRBJ1-4; v_call: TRBV5-1; d_call: NA; clone_size: NA
cdr3_nt: TGTGCCAGCAGTCCGGAGGGGACACCGAACTATGGCTACACCTTC; cdr3_aa: CASSPEGTPNYGYTF; j_call: TRBJ1-2; v_call: TRBV2; d_call: NA; clone_size: NA
cdr3_nt: TGCGCCAGCAGCCGGGCTGACGGATCCTACGAGCAGTACTTC; cdr3_aa: CASSRADGSYEQYF; j_call: TRBJ2-7; v_call: TRBV5-1; d_call: NA; clone_size: NA
cdr3_nt: TGTGCCAGCAGCTTGGGACGGGACAGTGTCATGAGCTACACCTTC; cdr3_aa: CASSLGRDSVMSYTF; j_call: TRBJ1-2; v_call: TRBV7-2; d_call: TRBD1; clone_size: few
cdr3_nt: TGCGCCAGCAGCCAAGATGTCGGCAGGGCTGATGAAAAACTGTTTTTT; cdr3_aa: CASSQDVGRADEKLFF; j_call: TRBJ1-4; v_call: TRBV4-1; d_call: NA; clone_size: NA
cdr3_nt: TGTGCCAGCAGCTCGGGCGGCGGGGGGGCCCGAGAGACCCAGTACTTC; cdr3_aa: CASSSGGGGARETQYF; j_call: TRBJ2-5; v_call: TRBV9; d_call: TRBD2; clone_size: NA
cdr3_nt: TGTGCCATCCAGACTAGCGGGAGTTACGAGCAGTACTTC; cdr3_aa: CAIQTSGSYEQYF; j_call: TRBJ2-7; v_call: TRBV10-3; d_call: TRBD2; clone_size: once
cdr3_nt: TGTGCCATCAGTGAGTCGTGGGCTGAAGCTTTCTTT; cdr3_aa: CAISESWAEAFF; j_call: TRBJ1-1; v_call: TRBV10-3; d_call: NA; clone_size: few
cdr3_nt: TGTGCCAGCAGACCAACAAACACTAACTATGGCTACACCTTC; cdr3_aa: CASRPTNTNYGYTF; j_call: TRBJ1-2; v_call: TRBV7-2; d_call: NA; clone_size: many
cdr3_nt: TGTGCCAGCGGCGCAGCACAGATTGAAGCTTTCTTT; cdr3_aa: CASGAAQIEAFF; j_call: TRBJ1-1; v_call: TRBV7-9; d_call: NA; clone_size: once
cdr3_nt: TGTGCCACCAGCAGATCTGGAGGAACCTACGAGCAGTACTTC; cdr3_aa: CATSRSGGTYEQYF; j_call: TRBJ2-7; v_call: TRBV15; d_call: NA; clone_size: few
cdr3_nt: TGTGCCATCAGTGAGAAAGGGTCGGCCTATGGCTACACCTTC; cdr3_aa: CAISEKGSAYGYTF; j_call: TRBJ1-2; v_call: TRBV10-3; d_call: NA; clone_size: many
cdr3_nt: TGTGCCAGCAGTAGTCAATACGAGCAGTACTTC; cdr3_aa: CASSSQYEQYF; j_call: TRBJ2-7; v_call: TRBV2; d_call: NA; clone_size: many
cdr3_nt: TGTGCCAGCAGCTTAAGGGGGGTGGAGCAGTACTTC; cdr3_aa: CASSLRGVEQYF; j_call: TRBJ2-7; v_call: TRBV7-2; d_call: NA; clone_size: many
cdr3_nt: TGCGCCAGCAGCCAAGAACGGGGGGCGGGTAATGAAAAACTGTTTTTT; cdr3_aa: CASSQERGAGNEKLFF; j_call: TRBJ1-4; v_call: TRBV4-1; d_call: NA; clone_size: few
cdr3_nt: TGTGCCATCAGACGGGACCACAGAAGGGCTTTCTTT; cdr3_aa: CAIRRDHRRAFF; j_call: TRBJ1-1; v_call: TRBV10-3; d_call: NA; clone_size: NA